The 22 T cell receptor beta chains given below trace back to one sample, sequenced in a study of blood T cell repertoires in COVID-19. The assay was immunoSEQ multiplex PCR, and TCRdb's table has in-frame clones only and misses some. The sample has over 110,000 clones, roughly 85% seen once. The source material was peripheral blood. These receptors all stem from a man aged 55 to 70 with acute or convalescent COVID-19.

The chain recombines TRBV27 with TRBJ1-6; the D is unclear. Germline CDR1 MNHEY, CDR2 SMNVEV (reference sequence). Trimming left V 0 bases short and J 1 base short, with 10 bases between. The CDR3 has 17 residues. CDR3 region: CASSLSRGRSYNSPLHF. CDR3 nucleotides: TGTGCCAGCAGTTTATCCCGCGGTCGGTCCTATAATTCACCCCTCCACTTT.

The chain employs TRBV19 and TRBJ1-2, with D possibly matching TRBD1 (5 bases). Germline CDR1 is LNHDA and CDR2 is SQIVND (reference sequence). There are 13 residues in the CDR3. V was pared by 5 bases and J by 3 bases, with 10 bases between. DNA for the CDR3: TGTGCCAGTAGTCCAGGGTGGGACTATGGCTACACCTTC. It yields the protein CASSPGWDYGYTF.

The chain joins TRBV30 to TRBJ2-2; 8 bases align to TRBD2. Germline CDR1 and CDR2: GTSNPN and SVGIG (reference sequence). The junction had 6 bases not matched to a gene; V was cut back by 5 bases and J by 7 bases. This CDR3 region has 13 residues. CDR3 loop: CAWRGGAVGELFF. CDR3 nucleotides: TGTGCCTGGCGGGGGGGGGCCGTCGGGGAGCTGTTTTTT. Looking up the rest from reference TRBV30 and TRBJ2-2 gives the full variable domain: SQTIHQWPATLVQPVGSPLSLECTVEGTSNPNLYWYRQAAGRGLQLLFYSVGIGQISSEVPQNLSASRPQDRQFILSSKKLLLSDSGFYLCAWRGGAVGELFFGEGSRLTVL.

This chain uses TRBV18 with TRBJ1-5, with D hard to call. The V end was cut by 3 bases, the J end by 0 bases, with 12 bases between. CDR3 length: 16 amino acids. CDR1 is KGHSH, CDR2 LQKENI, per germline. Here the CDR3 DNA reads TGTGCCAGCTCACCCGCGGCACCTAATAGCAATCAGCCCCAGCATTTT. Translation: CASSPAAPNSNQPQHF. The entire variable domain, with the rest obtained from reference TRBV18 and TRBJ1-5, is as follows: NAGVMQNPRHLVRRRGQEARLRCSPMKGHSHVYWYRQLPEEGLKFMVYLQKENIIDESGMPKERFSAEFPKEGPSILRIQQVVRGDSAAYFCASSPAAPNSNQPQHFGDGTRLSIL.

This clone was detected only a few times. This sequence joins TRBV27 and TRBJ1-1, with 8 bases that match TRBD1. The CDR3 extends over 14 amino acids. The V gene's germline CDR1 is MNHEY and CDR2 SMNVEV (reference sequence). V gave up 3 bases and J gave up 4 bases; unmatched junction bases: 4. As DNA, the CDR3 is TGTGCCAGCAGTTTTGGACAGGGAGGCACTGAAGCTTTCTTT. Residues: CASSFGQGGTEAFF.

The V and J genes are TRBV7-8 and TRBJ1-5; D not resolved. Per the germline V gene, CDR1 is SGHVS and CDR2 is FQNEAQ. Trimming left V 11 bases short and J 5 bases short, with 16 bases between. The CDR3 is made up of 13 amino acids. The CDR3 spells CASQTREDQPQHF. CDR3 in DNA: TGTGCCTCACAGACAAGGGAGGATCAGCCCCAGCATTTT.

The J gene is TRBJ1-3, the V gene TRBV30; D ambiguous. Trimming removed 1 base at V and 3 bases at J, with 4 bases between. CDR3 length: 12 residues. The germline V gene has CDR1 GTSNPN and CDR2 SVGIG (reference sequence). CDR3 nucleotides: TGTGCCTGGAGTGCCGGTGGAAACACCATATATTTT. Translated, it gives CAWSAGGNTIYF.

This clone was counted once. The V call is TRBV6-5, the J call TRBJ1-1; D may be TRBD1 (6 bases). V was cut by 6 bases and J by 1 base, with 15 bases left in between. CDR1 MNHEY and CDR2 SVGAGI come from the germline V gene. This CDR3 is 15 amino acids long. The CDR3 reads CASSGGLLQNTEAFF. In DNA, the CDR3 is TGTGCCAGCAGCGGGGGGCTGCTTCAGAACACTGAAGCTTTCTTT.

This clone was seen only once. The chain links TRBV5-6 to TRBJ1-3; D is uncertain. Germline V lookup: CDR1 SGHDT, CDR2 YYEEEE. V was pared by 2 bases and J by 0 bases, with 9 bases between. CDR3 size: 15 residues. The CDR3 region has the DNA TGTGCCAGCAGCTTCCGTGGGAGCTCTGGAAACACCATATATTTT. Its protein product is CASSFRGSSGNTIYF.

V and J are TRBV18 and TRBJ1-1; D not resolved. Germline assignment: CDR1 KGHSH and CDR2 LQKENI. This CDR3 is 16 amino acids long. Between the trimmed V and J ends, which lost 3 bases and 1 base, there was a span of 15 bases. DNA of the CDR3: TGTGCCAGCTCACCTCGCTCGGGAGGCTCGAACACTGAAGCTTTCTTT. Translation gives CASSPRSGGSNTEAFF.

The CDR3 sequence: CASSLGGRAGELFF. CDR3 coding DNA: TGTGCCAGCAGCTTGGGGGGGCGAGCCGGGGAGCTGTTTTTT. The chain combines TRBV7-2 with TRBJ2-2, with TRBD2 as a possible D gene (7 bases). Trimming cost V 3 bases and J 6 bases, with 11 bases left between them. The CDR3 loop spans 14 amino acids. CDR1 SGHTA and CDR2 FQGNSA come from the germline V gene.

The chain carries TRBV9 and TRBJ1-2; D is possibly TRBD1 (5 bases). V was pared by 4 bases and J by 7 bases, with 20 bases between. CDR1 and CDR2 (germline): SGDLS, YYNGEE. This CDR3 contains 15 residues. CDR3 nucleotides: TGTGCCAGCAGCCTACCCGTGGGGGGGTTTGGTGGCTACACCTTC. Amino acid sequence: CASSLPVGGFGGYTF.

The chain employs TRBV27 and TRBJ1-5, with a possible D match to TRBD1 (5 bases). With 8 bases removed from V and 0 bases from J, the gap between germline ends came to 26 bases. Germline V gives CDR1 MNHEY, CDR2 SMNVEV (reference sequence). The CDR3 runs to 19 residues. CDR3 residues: CASLRGPLGHSHSNQPQHF. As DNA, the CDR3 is TGTGCCAGCCTTCGAGGACCCTTAGGACATAGTCATAGCAATCAGCCCCAGCATTTT.

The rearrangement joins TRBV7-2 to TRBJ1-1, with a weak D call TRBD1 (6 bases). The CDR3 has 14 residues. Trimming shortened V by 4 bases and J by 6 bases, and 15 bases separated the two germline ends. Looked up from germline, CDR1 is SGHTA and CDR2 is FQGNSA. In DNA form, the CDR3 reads TGTGCCAGCAGCTCAGACGGACAGTTCGCTGAAGCTTTCTTT. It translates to CASSSDGQFAEAFF.

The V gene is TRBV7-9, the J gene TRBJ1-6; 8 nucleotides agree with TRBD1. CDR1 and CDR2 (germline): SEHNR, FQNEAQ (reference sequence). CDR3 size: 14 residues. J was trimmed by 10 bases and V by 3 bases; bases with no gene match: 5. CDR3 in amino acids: CASSFGQGGSPLHF. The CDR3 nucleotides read TGTGCCAGCAGCTTCGGACAGGGTGGGTCACCCCTCCACTTT.

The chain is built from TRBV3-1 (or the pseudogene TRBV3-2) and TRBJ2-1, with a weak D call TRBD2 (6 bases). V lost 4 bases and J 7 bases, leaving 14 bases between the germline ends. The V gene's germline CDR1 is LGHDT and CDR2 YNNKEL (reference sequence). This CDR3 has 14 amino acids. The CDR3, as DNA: TGTGCCAGCAGCCCCTGGGGACTCGGTAATGAGCAGTTCTTC. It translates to CASSPWGLGNEQFF.

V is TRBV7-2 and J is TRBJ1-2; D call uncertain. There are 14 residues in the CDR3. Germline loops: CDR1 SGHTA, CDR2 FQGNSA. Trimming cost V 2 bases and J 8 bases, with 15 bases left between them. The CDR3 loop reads CASSLSRETGGYTF. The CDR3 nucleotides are TGTGCCAGCAGCTTAAGTCGGGAGACGGGAGGCTACACCTTC.

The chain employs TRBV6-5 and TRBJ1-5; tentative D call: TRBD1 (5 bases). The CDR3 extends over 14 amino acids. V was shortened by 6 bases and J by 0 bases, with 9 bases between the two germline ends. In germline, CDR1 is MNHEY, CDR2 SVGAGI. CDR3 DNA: TGTGCCAGCAGGCCAGGGCCTAGCAATCAGCCCCAGCATTTT. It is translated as CASRPGPSNQPQHF.

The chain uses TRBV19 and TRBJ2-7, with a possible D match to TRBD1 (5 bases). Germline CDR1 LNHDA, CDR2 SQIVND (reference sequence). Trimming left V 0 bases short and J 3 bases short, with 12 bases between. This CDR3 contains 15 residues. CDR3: CASSIDWTTFYEQYF. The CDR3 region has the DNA TGTGCCAGTAGTATAGATTGGACAACCTTCTACGAGCAGTACTTC.

CDR3 amino acids: CASSRDRSNTEAFF. The CDR3 nucleotides read TGTGCCAGCAGTAGGGACAGGTCGAACACTGAAGCTTTCTTT. The V gene is TRBV11-3, the J gene TRBJ1-1, with 8 bases lining up with TRBD1. The CDR3 covers 14 residues. CDR1 is SGHNT, CDR2 YENEEA, per germline. V dropped 6 bases and J dropped 1; count of bases not matched to a gene: 4.

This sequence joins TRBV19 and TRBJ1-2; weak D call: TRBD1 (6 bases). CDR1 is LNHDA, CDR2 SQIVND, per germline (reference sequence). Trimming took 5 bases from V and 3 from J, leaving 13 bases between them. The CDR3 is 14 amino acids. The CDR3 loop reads CASSSQQGHYGYTF. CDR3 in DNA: TGTGCCAGTAGTTCCCAACAGGGACACTATGGCTACACCTTC.

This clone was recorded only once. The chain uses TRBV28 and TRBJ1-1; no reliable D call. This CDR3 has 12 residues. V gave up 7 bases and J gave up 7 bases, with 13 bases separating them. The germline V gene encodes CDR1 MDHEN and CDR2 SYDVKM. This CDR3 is CASTLGSYEAFF. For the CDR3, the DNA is TGTGCCAGCACCCTCGGGAGTTATGAAGCTTTCTTT.